A single sample gave rise to the 25 T cell receptor beta chains below, sequenced in a study of blood T cell repertoires in COVID-19. The data were produced by immunoSEQ multiplex PCR, yet TCRdb's version contains in-frame clones alone and is incomplete. The sample holds around 220,000 clones, 85% to 90% seen once. The sample taken for sequencing was peripheral blood. These receptors all come from a man in his fifties with acute or convalescent COVID-19.

This clone was seen just once. The chain has TRBV6-5 and TRBJ2-5, with 10 bases aligning to TRBD2. The CDR3 has 15 residues. Germline trimming cut 5 bases from V and 3 bases from J; bases unmatched to any gene: 6. The V gene's germline CDR1 is MNHEY and CDR2 SVGAGI. CDR3 nucleotides: TGTGCCAGCAGTCCCTGGACTAGCGGCAAAGAGACCCAGTACTTC. Protein sequence: CASSPWTSGKETQYF.

The chain combines TRBV30 with TRBJ1-1; D call uncertain. CDR1 GTSNPN and CDR2 SVGIG come from the germline V gene (reference sequence). The CDR3 is 12 amino acids. Trimming removed 4 bases from V and 3 bases from J, with 9 bases in between. In nucleotides, the CDR3 is TGTGCCTGGATACAGTCTTACACTGAAGCTTTCTTT. Translation gives CAWIQSYTEAFF.

The chain is built from TRBV18 and TRBJ1-3; 9 bases line up with TRBD1. This CDR3 spans 14 amino acids. Per the germline V gene, CDR1 is KGHSH and CDR2 is LQKENI. J was trimmed by 5 bases and V by 5 bases; bases with no gene match: 4. The CDR3: CASSTGTGRNTIYF. CDR3 DNA: TGTGCCAGCTCAACAGGGACAGGGAGAAACACCATATATTTT.

The J gene is TRBJ2-2, the V gene TRBV19; D is unresolved. The V end lost 6 bases, the J end lost 7 bases, and 9 bases lay between the germline ends. CDR1 is LNHDA and CDR2 is SQIVND in the germline V gene (reference sequence). The CDR3 runs to 12 residues. CDR3 DNA: TGTGCCAGTAGAAGACTCAACGGGGAGCTGTTTTTT. Protein sequence: CASRRLNGELFF.

V gene TRBV7-8 combines with J gene TRBJ2-5; 11 bases match TRBD1. CDR3 length: 16 residues. V lost 1 base to trimming and J lost 1 base; unmatched junction nucleotides: 2. Germline CDR1 is SGHVS and CDR2 is FQNEAQ. The CDR3 DNA reads TGTGCCAGCAGCTTAGTTGGGACAGGGGGCCAAGAGACCCAGTACTTC. Its translation is CASSLVGTGGQETQYF.

The CDR3 DNA follows: TGTGCCAGCAGCTTGGGACGGGATAATTCACCCCTCCACTTT. Protein: CASSLGRDNSPLHF. V usage is TRBV5-4 and J usage is TRBJ1-6, with D hard to call. Trimming pared 0 bases from V and 5 bases from J, leaving 6 bases between. This CDR3 comprises 14 residues. Looked up from germline, CDR1 is SGHNT and CDR2 is YYREEE (reference sequence).

V and J are TRBV5-1 and TRBJ2-3; 13 bases are a match to TRBD2. The CDR3 is 15 amino acids. After removal of 7 bases from V and 2 bases from J, the junction contained 4 bases not matched to a gene. Looked up from germline, CDR1 is SGHRS and CDR2 is YFSETQ. CDR3 nucleotide sequence: TGCGCCAGCCTGACTAGCGGGGGGCCCACAGATACGCAGTATTTT. Residues: CASLTSGGPTDTQYF.

The V call is TRBV3-1 (or the pseudogene TRBV3-2), the J call TRBJ2-5; D is undetermined. With 2 bases removed from V and 5 bases from J, the gap between germline ends came to 6 bases. Germline-derived CDR1 and CDR2 are LGHDT and YNNKEL (reference sequence). The CDR3 totals 12 residues. In nucleotides, the CDR3 is TGTGCCAGCAGCCAATCCGGGGAGACCCAGTACTTC. Translated: CASSQSGETQYF.

The V call is TRBV7-6, the J call TRBJ1-6; 7 nucleotides line up with TRBD1. The germline CDR1 and CDR2 sequences are SGHVS and FNYEAQ. There are 16 residues in the CDR3. The trim removed 4 bases at V and 10 bases at J, leaving 13 bases unmatched. The DNA for the CDR3 is TGTGCCAGCAGCTCCAACAGGGGTGGATATACCTCACCCCTCCACTTT. Encoded protein: CASSSNRGGYTSPLHF.

V usage is TRBV5-5 and J usage is TRBJ2-2; 8 nucleotides match TRBD1. V was clipped by 3 bases and J by 5 bases; unmatched bases: 6. CDR3 length: 15 amino acids. Looked up from germline, CDR1 is SGHKS and CDR2 is YYEKEE (reference sequence). The CDR3 sequence: CASSSQGAGTGELFF. Here the CDR3 DNA reads TGTGCCAGCAGCTCGCAGGGGGCAGGGACCGGGGAGCTGTTTTTT.

This rearrangement joins TRBV30 to TRBJ1-2; D is unresolved. V gave up 2 bases and J gave up 4 bases, with 8 bases separating them. The CDR3 covers 12 residues. Germline lookup yields CDR1 GTSNPN and CDR2 SVGIG (reference sequence). CDR3 sequence: CAWSSVPYGYTF. The CDR3, as DNA: TGTGCCTGGAGTTCAGTCCCCTATGGCTACACCTTC.

The genes are TRBV4-1 and TRBJ1-2; 8 bases align to TRBD1. The CDR3 contains 14 residues. CDR1 MGHRA and CDR2 YSYEKL come from the germline V gene. V gave up 5 bases and J gave up 4 bases; unmatched junction bases: 6. CDR3 in amino acids: CASSDRGRSYGYTF. CDR3 bases: TGCGCCAGCAGCGACAGGGGCCGATCCTATGGCTACACCTTC.

CDR3 sequence (DNA): TGTGCCAGCAGCTTGGCCGGGTCGTCTGGTGGCTACACCTTC. This sequence encodes CASSLAGSSGGYTF. The chain combines TRBV5-6 with TRBJ1-2; D is unclear. The CDR3 sequence is 14 residues long. The germline V gene has CDR1 SGHDT and CDR2 YYEEEE. Trimming took off 0 bases at V and 7 bases at J, with 13 bases between the two ends.

The chain couples TRBV15 to TRBJ2-3; 10 bases map to TRBD2. With V trimmed by 2 bases and J by 1 base, 3 bases remained unmatched. The V gene's germline CDR1 is LNHNV and CDR2 YYDKDF (reference sequence). The CDR3 is 16 residues long. The CDR3 spells CATSRNLAGGTDTQYF. The DNA for the CDR3 is TGTGCCACCAGCAGAAATCTAGCGGGGGGCACAGATACGCAGTATTTT.

The chain carries TRBV5-8 and TRBJ2-2; TRBD1 matches 9 bases. The V gene end was trimmed by 1 base and the J gene end by 4 bases; junction bases not matched to a gene: 2. Germline V lookup: CDR1 SGHTS, CDR2 YDEGEE. The CDR3 runs to 15 residues. The CDR3 is CASSLNRGPTGELFF. In DNA form, the CDR3 reads TGTGCCAGCAGCTTGAACAGGGGGCCCACCGGGGAGCTGTTTTTT.

This chain links TRBV1 with TRBJ1-5; the table's D call TRBD1 went unverified against the DNA. TRBV1 has pseudogene status. The length of the CDR3 is 14 residues. The CDR3 region is CTSSPDRDHQPQHF. CDR3 DNA: TGCACCAGCAGTCCGGACAGGGATCATCAGCCCCAGCATTTT.

This rearrangement joins TRBV15 to TRBJ1-2; perhaps TRBD1 as D (5 bases). The CDR3 runs to 13 residues. The germline CDR1 and CDR2 sequences are LNHNV and YYDKDF (reference sequence). Trimming removed 5 bases at V and 5 bases at J, with 12 bases between. The DNA for the CDR3 is TGTGCCACCAGCTCCCAGGGATCATATGGCTACACCTTC. This translates into CATSSQGSYGYTF.

The rearrangement uses TRBV7-2 and TRBJ1-2; D gene uncertain. V was pared by 5 bases and J by 0 bases, with 4 bases between. This CDR3 is 12 amino acids long. CDR1 is SGHTA, CDR2 FQGNSA, per germline. The CDR3 DNA sequence: TGTGCCAGCAGCCAGTCTAACTATGGCTACACCTTC. It codes for CASSQSNYGYTF.

Concerning this clone: In the same sample, other DNA sequences code for this CDR3. V and J are TRBV18 and TRBJ1-1, with TRBD1 matching over 7 bases. V gave up 2 bases and J gave up 4 bases; unmatched junction bases: 4. CDR1 is KGHSH and CDR2 is LQKENI in the germline V gene. This CDR3 region has 14 residues. CDR3 DNA sequence: TGTGCCAGCTCACCAGGGCAGGGGGGCACTGAAGCTTTCTTT. It is translated as CASSPGQGGTEAFF. Supplemented by reference TRBV18 and TRBJ1-1, the full variable domain reads NAGVMQNPRHLVRRRGQEARLRCSPMKGHSHVYWYRQLPEEGLKFMVYLQKENIIDESGMPKERFSAEFPKEGPSILRIQQVVRGDSAAYFCASSPGQGGTEAFFGQGTRLTVV.

The chain employs TRBV30 and TRBJ1-5; D might be TRBD1 (5 bases). The CDR3 totals 13 residues. Trimming stripped 1 base from V and 3 bases from J, with 7 bases between. CDR1 and CDR2 (germline): GTSNPN, SVGIG (reference sequence). In nucleotides, the CDR3 is TGTGCCTGGAGTGCCAGGGCCAATCAGCCCCAGCATTTT. Its translation is CAWSARANQPQHF.

This clone was seen just once. V and J are TRBV5-1 and TRBJ1-2; the D gene is possibly TRBD1 (5 bases). With 0 bases removed from V and 6 bases from J, the gap between germline ends came to 21 bases. Germline V CDR1 and CDR2: SGHRS, YFSETQ. The CDR3 runs 17 residues. The CDR3 bases are TGCGCCAGCAGCTTGGGTATTGTCAGGGTGACATCGGATGGCTACACCTTC. This sequence encodes CASSLGIVRVTSDGYTF.

The chain links TRBV6-2 or TRBV6-3 to TRBJ1-5; D possibly corresponds to TRBD1 (5 bases). V was clipped by 0 bases and J by 0 bases, with 12 bases between them. The V gene's germline CDR1 is MNHEY and CDR2 SVGEGT. The CDR3 sequence is 17 residues long. As DNA, the CDR3 is TGTGCCAGCAGTTACTCGGGGTTCAGGGCTAGCAATCAGCCCCAGCATTTT. Translated, it gives CASSYSGFRASNQPQHF.

The V and J genes are TRBV18 and TRBJ2-3; a possible D gene is TRBD1 (7 bases). Germline V gene lookup returns CDR1 KGHSH and CDR2 LQKENI. The CDR3 contains 16 residues. Deletions cut 0 bases from V and 5 bases from J, with 15 bases between. The chain's CDR3 is CASSPPRGTGRDTQYF. CDR3 sequence (DNA): TGTGCCAGCTCACCACCCAGGGGGACTGGTAGAGATACGCAGTATTTT.

The rearrangement uses TRBV18 and TRBJ1-5; no reliable D call. The ends were cut back, 3 bases at V and 0 bases at J, with 9 bases in the middle. This CDR3 comprises 15 residues. Germline V CDR1 and CDR2: KGHSH, LQKENI. CDR3 region: CASSPVSASNQPQHF. The CDR3 bases are TGTGCCAGCTCACCCGTGAGCGCTAGCAATCAGCCCCAGCATTTT.

The chain uses TRBV5-1 and TRBJ2-1, with TRBD2 matching 10 bases. The CDR3 totals 15 residues. Germline CDR1 and CDR2: SGHRS and YFSETQ. The junction had 1 base not matched to a gene; V was cut back by 0 bases and J by 4 bases. The CDR3 spells CASSLERGGYNEQFF. Written as DNA, the CDR3 is TGCGCCAGCAGCTTGGAGCGGGGGGGATACAATGAGCAGTTCTTC.